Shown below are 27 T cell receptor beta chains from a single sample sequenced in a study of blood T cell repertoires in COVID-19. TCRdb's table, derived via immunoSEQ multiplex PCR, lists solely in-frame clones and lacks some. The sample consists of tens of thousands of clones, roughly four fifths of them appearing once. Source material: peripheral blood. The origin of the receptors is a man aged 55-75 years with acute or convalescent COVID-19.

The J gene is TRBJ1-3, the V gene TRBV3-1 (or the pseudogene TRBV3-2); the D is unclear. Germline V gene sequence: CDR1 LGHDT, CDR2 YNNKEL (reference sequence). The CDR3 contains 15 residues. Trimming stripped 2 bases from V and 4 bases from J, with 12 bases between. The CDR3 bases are TGTGCCAGCAGCCAAAACAGCTTCGCGGGAAACACCATATATTTT. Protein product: CASSQNSFAGNTIYF.

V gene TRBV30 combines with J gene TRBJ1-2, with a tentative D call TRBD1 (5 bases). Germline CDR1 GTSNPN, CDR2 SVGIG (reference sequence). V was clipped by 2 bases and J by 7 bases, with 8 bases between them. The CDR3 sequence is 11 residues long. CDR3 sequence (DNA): TGTGCCTGGAGTCGACAGCCTGGCTACACCTTC. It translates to CAWSRQPGYTF.

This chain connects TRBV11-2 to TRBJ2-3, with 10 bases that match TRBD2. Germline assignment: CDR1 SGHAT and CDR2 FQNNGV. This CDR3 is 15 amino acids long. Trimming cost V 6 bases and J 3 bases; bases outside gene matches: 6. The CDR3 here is CASRPTSGKTDTQYF. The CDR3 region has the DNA TGTGCCAGCAGACCAACTAGCGGGAAAACAGATACGCAGTATTTT.

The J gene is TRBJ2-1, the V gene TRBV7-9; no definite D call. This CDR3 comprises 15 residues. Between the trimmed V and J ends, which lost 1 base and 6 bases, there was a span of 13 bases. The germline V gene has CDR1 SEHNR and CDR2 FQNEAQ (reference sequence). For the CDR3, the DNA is TGTGCCAGCAGCTTAGGCGGTCTTGAGACCAATGAGCAGTTCTTC. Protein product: CASSLGGLETNEQFF.

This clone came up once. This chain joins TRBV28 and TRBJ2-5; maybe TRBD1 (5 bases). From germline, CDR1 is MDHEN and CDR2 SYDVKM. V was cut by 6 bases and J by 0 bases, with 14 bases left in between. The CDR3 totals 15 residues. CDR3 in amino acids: CASRTANQYQETQYF. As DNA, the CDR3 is TGTGCCAGCAGGACAGCTAATCAGTACCAAGAGACCCAGTACTTC.

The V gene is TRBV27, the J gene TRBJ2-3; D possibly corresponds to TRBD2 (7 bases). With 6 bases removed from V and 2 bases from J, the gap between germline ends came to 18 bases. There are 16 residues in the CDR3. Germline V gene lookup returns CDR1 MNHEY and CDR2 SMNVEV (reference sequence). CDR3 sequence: CASRGGDTTFTDTQYF. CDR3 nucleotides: TGTGCCAGCAGAGGGGGGGACACTACATTCACAGATACGCAGTATTTT.

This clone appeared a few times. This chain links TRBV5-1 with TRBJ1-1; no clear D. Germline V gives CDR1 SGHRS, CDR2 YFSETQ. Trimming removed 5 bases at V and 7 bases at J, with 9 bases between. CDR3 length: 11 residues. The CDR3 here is CASRQRGEAFF. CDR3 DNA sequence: TGCGCCAGCAGACAACGGGGTGAAGCTTTCTTT.

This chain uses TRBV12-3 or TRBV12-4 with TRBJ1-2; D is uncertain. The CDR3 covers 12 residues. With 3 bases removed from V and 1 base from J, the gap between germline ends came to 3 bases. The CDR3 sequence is CASSFLNYGYTF. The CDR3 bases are TGTGCCAGCAGTTTTCTTAACTATGGCTACACCTTC.

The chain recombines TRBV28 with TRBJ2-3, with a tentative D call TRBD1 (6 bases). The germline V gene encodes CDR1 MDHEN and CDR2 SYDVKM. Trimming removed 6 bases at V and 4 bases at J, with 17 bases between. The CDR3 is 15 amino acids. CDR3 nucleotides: TGTGCCAGCAGCCCCGTCGGACAGCAGGCAGATACGCAGTATTTT. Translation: CASSPVGQQADTQYF.

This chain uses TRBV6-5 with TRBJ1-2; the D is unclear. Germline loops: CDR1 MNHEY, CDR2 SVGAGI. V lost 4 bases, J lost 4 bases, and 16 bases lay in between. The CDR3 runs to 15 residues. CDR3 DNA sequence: TGTGCCAGCAGTTCTGCCGGGTCCCCGTTCTATGGCTACACCTTC. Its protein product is CASSSAGSPFYGYTF.

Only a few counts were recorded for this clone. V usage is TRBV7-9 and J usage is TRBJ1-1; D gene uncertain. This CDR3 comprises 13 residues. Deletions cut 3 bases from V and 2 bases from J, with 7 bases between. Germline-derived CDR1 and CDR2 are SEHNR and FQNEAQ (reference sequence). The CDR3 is CASSLEGNTEAFF. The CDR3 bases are TGTGCCAGCAGCTTGGAGGGCAACACTGAAGCTTTCTTT. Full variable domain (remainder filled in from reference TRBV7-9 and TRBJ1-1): DTGVSQNPRHKITKRGQNVTFRCDPISEHNRLYWYRQTLGQGPEFLTYFQNEAQLEKSRLLSDRFSAERPKGSFSTLEIQRTEQGDSAMYLCASSLEGNTEAFFGQGTRLTVV.

In DNA form, the CDR3 reads TGTGCCAGCAGCCGTAGTGATAGCTTAAATCAGCCCCAGCATTTT. It specifies CASSRSDSLNQPQHF. V usage is TRBV7-9 and J usage is TRBJ1-5; D call uncertain. Germline values: CDR1 SEHNR, CDR2 FQNEAQ (reference sequence). This CDR3 contains 15 residues. V was trimmed by 5 bases and J by 4 bases, leaving 15 bases between them. Looking up the rest from reference TRBV7-9 and TRBJ1-5 gives the full variable domain: DTGVSQNPRHKITKRGQNVTFRCDPISEHNRLYWYRQTLGQGPEFLTYFQNEAQLEKSRLLSDRFSAERPKGSFSTLEIQRTEQGDSAMYLCASSRSDSLNQPQHFGDGTRLSIL.

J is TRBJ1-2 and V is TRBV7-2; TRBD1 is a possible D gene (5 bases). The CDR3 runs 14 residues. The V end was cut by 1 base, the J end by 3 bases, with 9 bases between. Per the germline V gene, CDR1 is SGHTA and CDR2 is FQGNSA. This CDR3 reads CASSLGRADYGYTF. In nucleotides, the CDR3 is TGTGCCAGCAGCTTAGGCAGGGCCGACTATGGCTACACCTTC. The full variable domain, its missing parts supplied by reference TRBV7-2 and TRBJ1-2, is GAGVSQSPSNKVTEKGKDVELRCDPISGHTALYWYRQSLGQGLEFLIYFQGNSAPDKSGLPSDRFSAERTGGSVSTLTIQRTQQEDSAVYLCASSLGRADYGYTFGSGTRLTVV.

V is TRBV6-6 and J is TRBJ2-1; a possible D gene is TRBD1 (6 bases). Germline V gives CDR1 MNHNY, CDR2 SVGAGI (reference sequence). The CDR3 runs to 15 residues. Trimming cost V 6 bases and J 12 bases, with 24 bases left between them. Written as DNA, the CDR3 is TGTGCCAGCAGACCCACAGGGCTGAATAGTATTGGGCAGTTCTTC. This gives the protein CASRPTGLNSIGQFF.

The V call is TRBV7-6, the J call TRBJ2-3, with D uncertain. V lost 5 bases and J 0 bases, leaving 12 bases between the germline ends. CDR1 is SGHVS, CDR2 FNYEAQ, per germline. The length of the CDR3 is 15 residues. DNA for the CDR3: TGTGCCAGCAGCCTCGCGACATACAGCACAGATACGCAGTATTTT. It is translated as CASSLATYSTDTQYF. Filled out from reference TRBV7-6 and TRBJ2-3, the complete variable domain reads GAGVSQSPRYKVTKRGQDVALRCDPISGHVSLYWYRQALGQGPEFLTYFNYEAQQDKSGLPNDRFSAERPEGSISTLTIQRTEQRDSAMYRCASSLATYSTDTQYFGPGTRLTVL.

The DNA of the CDR3 is TGTGCGTCATCGGACACAAACTATGGCTACACCTTC. Protein product: CASSDTNYGYTF. The chain employs TRBV10-3 and TRBJ1-2; maybe TRBD1 (5 bases). The CDR3 is 12 residues long. Germline V gene data show CDR1 as ENHRY and CDR2 as SYGVKD.

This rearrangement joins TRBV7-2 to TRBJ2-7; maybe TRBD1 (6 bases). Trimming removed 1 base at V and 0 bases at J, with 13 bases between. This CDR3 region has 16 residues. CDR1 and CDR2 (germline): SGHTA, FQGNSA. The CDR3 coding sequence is TGTGCCAGCAGCTTAGGAGGACAGTTGAGCTCCTACGAGCAGTACTTC. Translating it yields CASSLGGQLSSYEQYF.

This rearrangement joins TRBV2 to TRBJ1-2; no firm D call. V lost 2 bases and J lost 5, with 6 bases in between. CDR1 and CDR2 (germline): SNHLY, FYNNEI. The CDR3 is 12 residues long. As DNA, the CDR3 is TGTGCCAGCAGTGAAAGGCGGTATGGCTACACCTTC. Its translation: CASSERRYGYTF.

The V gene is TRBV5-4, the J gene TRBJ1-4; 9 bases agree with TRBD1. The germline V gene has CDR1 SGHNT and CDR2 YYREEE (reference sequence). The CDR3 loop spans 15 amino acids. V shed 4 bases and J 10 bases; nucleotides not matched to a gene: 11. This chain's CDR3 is CASSLRRGQGAKLFF. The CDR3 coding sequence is TGTGCCAGCAGCCTCCGGCGGGGACAGGGAGCAAAACTGTTTTTT. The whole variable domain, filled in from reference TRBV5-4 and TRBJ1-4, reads ETGVTQSPTHLIKTRGQQVTLRCSSQSGHNTVSWYQQALGQGPQFIFQYYREEENGRGNFPPRFSGLQFPNYSSELNVNALELDDSALYLCASSLRRGQGAKLFFGSGTQLSVL.

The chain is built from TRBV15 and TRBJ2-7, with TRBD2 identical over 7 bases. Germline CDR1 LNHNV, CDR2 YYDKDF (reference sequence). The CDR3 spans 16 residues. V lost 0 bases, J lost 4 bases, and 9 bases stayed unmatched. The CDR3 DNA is TGTGCCACCAGCAGAGATTCGGGCGGGAGTAGGTACGAGCAGTACTTC. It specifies CATSRDSGGSRYEQYF.

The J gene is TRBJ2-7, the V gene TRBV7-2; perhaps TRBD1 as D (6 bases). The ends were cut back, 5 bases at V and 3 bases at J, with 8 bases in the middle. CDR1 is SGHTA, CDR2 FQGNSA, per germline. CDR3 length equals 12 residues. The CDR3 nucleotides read TGTGCCAGCAGCCAGGACAGCTACGAGCAGTACTTC. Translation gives CASSQDSYEQYF.

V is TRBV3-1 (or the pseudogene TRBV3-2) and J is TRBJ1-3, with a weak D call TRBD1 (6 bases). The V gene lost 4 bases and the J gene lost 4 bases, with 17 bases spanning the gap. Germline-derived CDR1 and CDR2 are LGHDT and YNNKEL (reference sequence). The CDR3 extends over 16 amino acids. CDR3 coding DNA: TGTGCCAGCAGCCCCTACACAGGGAAAAACGGAAACACCATATATTTT. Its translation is CASSPYTGKNGNTIYF.

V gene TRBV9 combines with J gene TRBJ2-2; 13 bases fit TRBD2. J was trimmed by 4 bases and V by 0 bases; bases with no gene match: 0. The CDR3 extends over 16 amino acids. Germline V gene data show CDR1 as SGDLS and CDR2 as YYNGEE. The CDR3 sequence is CASSVGTSGSTGELFF. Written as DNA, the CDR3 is TGTGCCAGCAGCGTAGGGACTAGCGGGAGCACCGGGGAGCTGTTTTTT.

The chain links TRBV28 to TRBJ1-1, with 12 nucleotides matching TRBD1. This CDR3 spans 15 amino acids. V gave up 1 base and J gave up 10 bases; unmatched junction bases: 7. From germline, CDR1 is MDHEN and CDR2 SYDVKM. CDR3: CASSLFGDRGRSAFF. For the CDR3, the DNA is TGTGCCAGCAGTTTATTCGGGGACAGGGGGCGCTCAGCTTTCTTT.

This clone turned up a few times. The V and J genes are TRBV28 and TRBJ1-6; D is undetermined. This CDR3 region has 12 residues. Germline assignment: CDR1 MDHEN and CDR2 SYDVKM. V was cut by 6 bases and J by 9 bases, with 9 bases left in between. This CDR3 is CASSPFSSPLHF. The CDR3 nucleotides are TGTGCCAGCAGCCCGTTTAGTTCACCCCTCCACTTT.

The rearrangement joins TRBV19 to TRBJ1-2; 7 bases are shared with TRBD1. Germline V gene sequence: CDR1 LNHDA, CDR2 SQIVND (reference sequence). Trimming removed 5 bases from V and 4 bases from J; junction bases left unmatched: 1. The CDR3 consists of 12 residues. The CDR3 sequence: CASSWDSYGYTF. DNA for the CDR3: TGTGCCAGTAGTTGGGACAGCTATGGCTACACCTTC.

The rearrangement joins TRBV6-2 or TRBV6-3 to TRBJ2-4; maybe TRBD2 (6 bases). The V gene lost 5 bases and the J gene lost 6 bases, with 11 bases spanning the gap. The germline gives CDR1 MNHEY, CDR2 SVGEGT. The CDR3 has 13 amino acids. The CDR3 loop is CASSPGRRNIQYF. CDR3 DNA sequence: TGTGCCAGCAGTCCAGGGAGGCGAAACATTCAGTACTTC.